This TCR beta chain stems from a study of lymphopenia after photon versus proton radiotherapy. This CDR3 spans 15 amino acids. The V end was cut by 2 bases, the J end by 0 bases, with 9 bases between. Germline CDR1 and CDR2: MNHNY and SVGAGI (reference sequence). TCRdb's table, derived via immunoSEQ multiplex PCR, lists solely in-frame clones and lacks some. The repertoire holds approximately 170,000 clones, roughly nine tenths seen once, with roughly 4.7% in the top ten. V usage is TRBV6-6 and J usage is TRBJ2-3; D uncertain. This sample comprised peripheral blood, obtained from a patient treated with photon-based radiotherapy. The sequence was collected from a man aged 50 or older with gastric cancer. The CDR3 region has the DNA TGTGCCAGCAGTTACGGCGGCGCGAGCACAGATACGCAGTATTTT. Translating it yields CASSYGGASTDTQYF.